This TCR beta chain was obtained from a study of blood T cell repertoires in COVID-19. TCRdb keeps only in-frame clones here, not all; method: immunoSEQ multiplex PCR. This table has roughly 100,000 clones, around nine tenths appearing once. This CDR3 is built from 14 residues. Germline V lookup: CDR1 SGHRS, CDR2 YFSETQ. Trimming left V 4 bases short and J 5 bases short, with 12 bases between. The chain is built from TRBV5-1 and TRBJ1-4, with D possibly matching TRBD1 (6 bases). This TCR was recovered from a human donor in a cohort sampled during active COVID-19. The sequencing input was peripheral blood. In DNA, the CDR3 is TGCGCCAGCAGCCCGAGGGGGAACAATGAAAAACTGTTTTTT. This translates into CASSPRGNNEKLFF.